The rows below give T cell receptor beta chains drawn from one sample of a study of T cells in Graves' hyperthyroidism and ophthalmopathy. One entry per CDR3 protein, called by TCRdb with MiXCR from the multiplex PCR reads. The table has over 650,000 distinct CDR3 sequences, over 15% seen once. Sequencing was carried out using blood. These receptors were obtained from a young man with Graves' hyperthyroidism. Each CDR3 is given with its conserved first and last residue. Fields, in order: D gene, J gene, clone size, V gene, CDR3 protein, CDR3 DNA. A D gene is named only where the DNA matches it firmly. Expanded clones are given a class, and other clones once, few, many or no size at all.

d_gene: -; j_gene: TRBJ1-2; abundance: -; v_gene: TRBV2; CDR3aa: CASRVNIYGYTF; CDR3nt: TGTGCCAGCAGGGTTAACATCTATGGCTACACCTTC
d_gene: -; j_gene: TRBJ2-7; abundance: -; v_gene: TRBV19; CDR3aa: CASRQDLTYEQYF; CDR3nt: TGTGCCAGTAGACAGGATCTAACCTACGAGCAGTACTTC
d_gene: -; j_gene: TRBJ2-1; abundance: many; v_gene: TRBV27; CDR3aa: CASSFGSNNEQFF; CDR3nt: TGTGCCAGCAGTTTTGGCAGCAACAATGAGCAGTTCTTC
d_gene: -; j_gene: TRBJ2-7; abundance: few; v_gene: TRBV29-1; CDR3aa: CSVEGGTASEYEQYF; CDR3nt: TGCAGCGTTGAGGGCGGGACAGCATCGGAATACGAGCAGTACTTC
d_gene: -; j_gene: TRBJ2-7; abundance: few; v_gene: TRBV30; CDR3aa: CAWIYGYEQYF; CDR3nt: TGTGCCTGGATCTACGGCTACGAGCAGTACTTC
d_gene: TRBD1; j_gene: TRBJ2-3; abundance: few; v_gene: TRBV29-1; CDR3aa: CSVALGQGHTDTQYF; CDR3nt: TGCAGCGTTGCACTGGGACAGGGGCATACAGATACGCAGTATTTT
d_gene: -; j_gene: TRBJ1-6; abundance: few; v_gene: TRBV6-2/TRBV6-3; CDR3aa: CASSYSRQVYNSPLHF; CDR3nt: TGTGCCAGCAGTTACTCGAGGCAGGTTTATAATTCACCCCTCCACTTT
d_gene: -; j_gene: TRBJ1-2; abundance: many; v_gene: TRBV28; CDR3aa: CASSDMGAGYGYTF; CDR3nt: TGTGCCAGCAGTGACATGGGGGCGGGCTATGGCTACACCTTC
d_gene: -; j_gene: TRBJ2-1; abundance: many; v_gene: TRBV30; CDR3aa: CAWRKRTLHNEQFF; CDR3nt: TGTGCCTGGAGAAAGAGGACCTTACACAATGAGCAGTTCTTC
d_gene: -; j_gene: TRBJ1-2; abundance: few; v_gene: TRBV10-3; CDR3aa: CAITYRGDYGYTF; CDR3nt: TGTGCCATCACCTACCGGGGGGACTATGGCTACACCTTC
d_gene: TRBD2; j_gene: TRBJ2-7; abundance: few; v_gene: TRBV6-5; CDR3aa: CASSYFAGTTGEQYF; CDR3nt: TGTGCCAGCAGTTACTTCGCCGGGACTACCGGCGAGCAGTACTTC
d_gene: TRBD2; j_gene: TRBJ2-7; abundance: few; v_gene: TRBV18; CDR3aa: CASSQTSGAYEQYF; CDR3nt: TGTGCCAGCTCACAGACTAGCGGGGCTTACGAGCAGTACTTC
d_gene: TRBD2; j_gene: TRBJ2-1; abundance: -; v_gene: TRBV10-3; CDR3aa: CAISRGLADSGNEQFF; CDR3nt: TGTGCCATCAGTAGAGGACTAGCGGACTCCGGCAATGAGCAGTTCTTC
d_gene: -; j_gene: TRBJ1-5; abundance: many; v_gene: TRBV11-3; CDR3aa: CASSHGQNQPQHF; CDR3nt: TGTGCCAGCAGCCACGGACAAAATCAGCCCCAGCATTTT
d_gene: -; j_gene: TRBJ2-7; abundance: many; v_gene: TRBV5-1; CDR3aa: CASSSLVQGYEQYF; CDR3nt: TGCGCCAGCAGCTCTTTAGTTCAAGGCTACGAGCAGTACTTC
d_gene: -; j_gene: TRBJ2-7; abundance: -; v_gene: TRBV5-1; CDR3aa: CASSLRLSYYEQYF; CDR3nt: TGCGCCAGCAGCTTGCGCCTGTCCTACTACGAGCAGTACTTC
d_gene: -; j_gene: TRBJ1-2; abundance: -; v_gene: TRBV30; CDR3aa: CAWDHGTVDYGYTF; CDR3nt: TGTGCCTGGGACCACGGGACGGTTGACTATGGCTACACCTTC
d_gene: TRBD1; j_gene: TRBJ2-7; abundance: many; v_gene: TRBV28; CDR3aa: CASSSYLTGGYEQYF; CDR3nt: TGTGCCAGCAGTTCGTACCTAACAGGGGGCTACGAGCAGTACTTC
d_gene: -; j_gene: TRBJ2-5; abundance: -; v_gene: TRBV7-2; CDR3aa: CASSSESLASAQYF; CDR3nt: TGTGCCAGCAGCTCAGAGTCGTTAGCGTCGGCCCAGTACTTC
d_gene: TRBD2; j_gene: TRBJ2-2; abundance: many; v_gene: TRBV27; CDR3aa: CASSLWTSGNVGELFF; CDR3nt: TGTGCCAGCAGTTTATGGACTAGCGGGAATGTCGGGGAGCTGTTTTTT
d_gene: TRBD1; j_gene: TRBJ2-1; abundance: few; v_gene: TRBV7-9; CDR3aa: CASSSRTGATYNEQFF; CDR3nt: TGTGCCAGCAGCTCGCGGACAGGCGCAACCTACAATGAGCAGTTCTTC
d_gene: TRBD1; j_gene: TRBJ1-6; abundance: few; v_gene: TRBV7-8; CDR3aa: CASSFTDRGHNSPLHF; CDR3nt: TGTGCCAGCAGCTTTACGGACAGGGGGCATAATTCACCCCTCCACTTT